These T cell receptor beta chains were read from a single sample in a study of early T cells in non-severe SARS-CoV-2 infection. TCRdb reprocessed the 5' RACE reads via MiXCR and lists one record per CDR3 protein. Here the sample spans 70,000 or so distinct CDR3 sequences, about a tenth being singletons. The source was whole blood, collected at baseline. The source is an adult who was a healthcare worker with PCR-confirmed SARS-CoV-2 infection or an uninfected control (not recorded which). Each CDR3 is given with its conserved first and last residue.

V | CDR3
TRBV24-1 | CATSDTNSGGGDTQYF
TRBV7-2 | CASSLVSGPGTDTQYF
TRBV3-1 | CASSQGDRLNTGELFF
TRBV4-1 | CASSQDFRSHEQYF
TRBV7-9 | CASIQRSSGGLSNEQFF
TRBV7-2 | CASSLYRGHTGELFF
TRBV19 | CASSMTGGISEQYF
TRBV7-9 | CASSSNPDRGARDQPQHF
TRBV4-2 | CASSQVAGNSNEKLFF
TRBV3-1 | CASSQGGLAYYTQYF
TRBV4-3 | CASSQDRARGDSPLHF
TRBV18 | CASSPPPKLSGNTIYF
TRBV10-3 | CAISDYRPYEQYF
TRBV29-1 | CSVEGTYEQYF
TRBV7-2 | CASRGTGYQTQYF
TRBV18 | CASSPFSGVSTDTQYF
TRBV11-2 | CASTNNAQVASEQFF
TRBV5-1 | CASSFQPRDATNEKLFF
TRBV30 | CAWGRDYTGELFF
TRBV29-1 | CSGKGGMGMNTEAFF
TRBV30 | CAWSVHGNTEAFF
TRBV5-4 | CASSSGTSGPYTQYF
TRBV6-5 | CASTRDTGNTIYF
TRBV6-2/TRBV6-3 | CASSYSVYEQYF
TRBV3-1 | CASSPWGGDEQFF
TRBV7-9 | CASSLEGGTEAFF
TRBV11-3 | CASSLGGGGAYF
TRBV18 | CASSPDGDTQYF
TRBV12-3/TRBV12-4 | CASSSRQGRNTEAFF
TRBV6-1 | CASNGQGPDTQYF
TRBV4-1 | CASSQGQGIGYEQYF
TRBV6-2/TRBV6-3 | CASSYRPSLTEGYTF
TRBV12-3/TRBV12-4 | CASSGTGLTYYEQYF
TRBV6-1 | CASTPNPVIAKNIQYF
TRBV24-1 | CATSGGLGDRGTSDTQYF
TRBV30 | CAWSVVLPGYTEAFF
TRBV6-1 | CASTPGGRLGTDTQYF
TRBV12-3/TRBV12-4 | CASSPRDQPQHF
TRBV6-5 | CASSYQVWNTEAFF
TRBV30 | CAWSGTAVYWSGYTF
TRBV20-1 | CSARVRAGSYNEQFF
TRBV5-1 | CASSFTQRTLWRTDTQYF
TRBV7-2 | CASSPGLAGGQETQYF
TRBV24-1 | CATSAGGDTQYF
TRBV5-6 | CASSGGPSSYNEQFF
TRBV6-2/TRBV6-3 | CASRGTSHYNEQFF
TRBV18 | CASSPWTGRNEKLFF
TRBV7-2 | CASSLGGLNQPQHF
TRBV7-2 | CASRRDRGLSGELFF
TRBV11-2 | CASSLRGGANNEKLFF
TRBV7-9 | CASSSDGTGGGELFF
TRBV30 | CAWSGGQETQYF
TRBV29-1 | CSVSSGRGNTEAFF
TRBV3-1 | CASSKRMAGDLMNTEAFF
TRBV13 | CASRPNPVEQDSYNSPLHF